What follows are 16 T cell receptor beta chains derived from one specimen sequenced in a study of blood T cells in healthy people across ages. Alongside a J-beta primer mix, a sample-barcoded 5' primer served in a second PCR lasting about 7 to 12 cycles. TCRdb processed the 5' RACE reads anew with MiXCR; each CDR3 protein has one entry. The top ten hold 20% to 25% of the sample, which has some 700,000 distinct CDR3 sequences, roughly 44% seen once. The sample was blood. These receptors were obtained from a woman aged 55 to 70 in good health.

This rearrangement joins TRBV4-1 to TRBJ2-7, with D uncertain. The germline CDR1 and CDR2 sequences are MGHRA and YSYEKL. The CDR3 sequence is 17 residues long. V lost 0 bases, J lost 3 bases, and 18 bases lay in between. Here the CDR3 reads CASSQEARATPFYEQYF. The CDR3 DNA is TGCGCCAGCAGCCAAGAGGCTAGGGCCACACCATTCTACGAGCAGTACTTC.

This clonotype was observed a few times. J is TRBJ1-2 and V is TRBV28; 10 bases match TRBD1. The V segment lost 2 bases and the J segment 5 bases; nucleotides outside the gene matches: 2. The CDR3 sequence is 14 residues long. Germline values: CDR1 MDHEN, CDR2 SYDVKM. CDR3 DNA: TGTGCCAGCAGTTTAAGGGACAGGGGATATGGCTACACCTTC. Translation: CASSLRDRGYGYTF.

The rearrangement uses TRBV5-1 and TRBJ1-2; 10 positions match TRBD1. V lost 4 bases and J lost 3; bases outside the gene matches: 6. The CDR3 sequence is 15 residues long. Looked up from germline, CDR1 is SGHRS and CDR2 is YFSETQ. CDR3 DNA: TGCGCCAGCAGCGTAACCGGGACAGGGGACTATGGCTACACCTTC. It specifies CASSVTGTGDYGYTF.

This clonotype was counted at least ten times. The chain joins TRBV25-1 to TRBJ2-5; possibly TRBD2 for D (6 bases). Trimming stripped 3 bases from V and 5 bases from J, with 16 bases between. Germline V lookup: CDR1 MGHDK, CDR2 SYGVNS. The CDR3 runs 15 residues. The CDR3 reads CASSEGKTSSETQYF. The CDR3 bases are TGTGCCAGCAGTGAGGGAAAGACTAGTTCGGAGACCCAGTACTTC.

This sequence joins TRBV5-1 and TRBJ2-1, with D tentatively TRBD1 or TRBD2 (5 bases each). Trimming removed 4 bases at V and 0 bases at J, with 11 bases between. This CDR3 spans 15 amino acids. Germline values: CDR1 SGHRS, CDR2 YFSETQ. CDR3 sequence: CASSGTSASYNEQFF. The CDR3 DNA sequence: TGCGCCAGCAGCGGGACGTCGGCCTCCTACAATGAGCAGTTCTTC.

This clonotype has a count of ten or more. The J gene is TRBJ2-7, the V gene TRBV9; D perhaps matches TRBD2 (6 bases). The CDR3 contains 15 residues. The germline V gene encodes CDR1 SGDLS and CDR2 YYNGEE. V lost 3 bases, J lost 0 bases, and 13 bases lay in between. The CDR3 loop reads CASSARPGDSYEQYF. The CDR3 bases are TGTGCCAGCAGCGCCCGGCCGGGAGACTCCTACGAGCAGTACTTC.

This clonotype has a handful of counts. This sequence may be a read error, since a much larger clone differs from it by one base. The chain uses TRBV29-1 and TRBJ2-1; a possible D gene is TRBD2 (5 bases). CDR1 and CDR2 from the germline V gene are SQVTM and ANQGSEA. This CDR3 comprises 15 residues. Trimming cost V 3 bases and J 3 bases, with 15 bases left between them. The CDR3 coding sequence is TGCAGCGTTGAGGTCGGCCGAGCGGACTACAATGAGCAGTTCTTC. Translation: CSVEVGRADYNEQFF.

In its sample, this clonotype was seen a few times. The V and J genes are TRBV20-1 and TRBJ2-3; 9 bases align to TRBD2. The trim removed 5 bases at V and 5 bases at J, leaving 5 bases unmatched. Germline CDR1 and CDR2: DFQATT and SNEGSKA (reference sequence). The CDR3 consists of 13 residues. The CDR3 nucleotides are TGCAGTGCTCGAGTTAGCGGGAGAGATACGCAGTATTTT. Translating it yields CSARVSGRDTQYF.

The rearrangement links TRBV7-2 to TRBJ2-5; D is unclear. CDR3 length equals 14 residues. Trimming took off 4 bases at V and 2 bases at J, with 11 bases between the two ends. Germline assignment: CDR1 SGHTA and CDR2 FQGNSA. The CDR3 reads CASSSRRIQETQYF. CDR3 DNA: TGTGCCAGCAGCTCCCGCAGAATACAAGAGACCCAGTACTTC.

This clonotype was picked up a small number of times. The chain couples TRBV3-1 to TRBJ2-1; no reliable D call. The germline V gene has CDR1 LGHDT and CDR2 YNNKEL (reference sequence). The CDR3 has 17 residues. V lost 1 base to trimming and J lost 0 bases, with 13 bases between them. In nucleotides, the CDR3 is TGTGCCAGCAGCCAAGGCCCCATACGGGTCTCCTACAATGAGCAGTTCTTC. Amino acid sequence: CASSQGPIRVSYNEQFF.

CDR3 residues: CASSERGGSYNEQYF. In DNA form, the CDR3 reads TGTGCCAGCAGTGAGAGGGGGGGTTCCTACAATGAGCAGTACTTC. The chain employs TRBV6-4 and TRBJ2-1; TRBD2 might be the D (7 bases). The J call is uncertain, as TRBJ2-7 better fits the DNA end. The germline CDR1 and CDR2 sequences are MRHNA and SNTAGT. The CDR3 covers 15 residues.

The genes are TRBV7-2 and TRBJ2-1; no firm D call. The CDR3 contains 13 residues. Germline V gene sequence: CDR1 SGHTA, CDR2 FQGNSA. With 5 bases removed from V and 6 bases from J, the gap between germline ends came to 11 bases. CDR3 in DNA: TGTGCCAGCAGCGTTGCACTTACCAATGAGCAGTTCTTC. Encoded protein: CASSVALTNEQFF.

The CDR3 bases are TGTGCCAGCAGCGTAGGCGCTAGCGGCGATGAGCAGTACTTC. This encodes CASSVGASGDEQYF. The V call is TRBV9, the J call TRBJ2-5, with 7 nucleotides matching TRBD2. This CDR3 is 14 amino acids long. Germline CDR1 reads SGDLS; CDR2 reads YYNGEE. Trimming took 0 bases from V and 11 from J; bases not matched to a gene: 10.

The chain employs TRBV5-1 and TRBJ2-1; 7 bases are a match to TRBD2. The J call is in doubt because the DNA end fits TRBJ2-7 better. The germline V gene encodes CDR1 SGHRS and CDR2 YFSETQ. The CDR3 has 15 amino acids. In DNA, the CDR3 is TGCGCCAGCAGCTCCGGGGGGACCTCCTACAATGAGCAGTACTTC. Translated: CASSSGGTSYNEQYF.

This clonotype was observed once. This rearrangement joins TRBV25-1 to TRBJ2-4, with 7 bases aligning to TRBD2. The end of the DNA is better explained by TRBJ2-5, so the J call may be wrong. The V gene's germline CDR1 is MGHDK and CDR2 SYGVNS. The CDR3 has 17 residues. CDR3 bases: TGTGCCAGCAGTCCCCTCTGGGAAGCGGGATTGCAGGAGACCCAGTACTTC. Translation gives CASSPLWEAGLQETQYF.

The V call is TRBV9, the J call TRBJ2-5; 13 bases fit TRBD2. The germline gives CDR1 SGDLS, CDR2 YYNGEE. The CDR3 runs to 17 residues. With V trimmed by 0 bases and J by 4 bases, 6 bases remained unmatched. Here the CDR3 DNA reads TGTGCCAGCAGCGTAGATCAACGGACTAGCGGGAGAGAGACCCAGTACTTC. This encodes CASSVDQRTSGRETQYF.